Listed below are T cell receptor beta chains from one sample, sequenced in a study of blood T cells in healthy people across ages. TCRdb processed the 5' RACE reads anew with MiXCR; each CDR3 protein has one entry. The sample consists of 650,000 to 700,000 distinct CDR3 sequences, 32% of them appearing once. Sequences were obtained from blood. These receptors were collected from a woman older than 75 in good health. Both conserved end residues are part of each CDR3. A D gene is named only where the DNA matches it firmly. Rows give clone size only sometimes, using once, few, many, or a class for an expanded clone.

TRBJ2-1,.,.,TRBV6-1,CASLMGYEQFF,TGTGCCAGCTTAATGGGCTATGAGCAGTTCTTC
TRBJ2-2,.,.,TRBV4-2,CASSQERDRELFF,TGTGCCAGCAGCCAGGAGAGGGACCGGGAGCTGTTTTTT
TRBJ2-7,.,.,TRBV2,CASSYTGTDPYEQYF,TGTGCCAGCAGTTACACCGGGACGGACCCCTACGAGCAGTACTTC
TRBJ2-2,.,few,TRBV29-1,CSVRQLPNTGELFF,TGCAGCGTAAGACAGCTTCCGAACACCGGGGAGCTGTTTTTT
TRBJ2-5,.,once,TRBV20-1,CSNTDQETQYF,TGCAGCAACACAGACCAAGAGACCCAGTACTTC
TRBJ2-7,.,few,TRBV7-3,CASSPLPGSSYERYF,TGTGCCAGCAGCCCCCTCCCAGGGAGCTCCTACGAGCGGTACTTC
TRBJ2-7,.,few,TRBV19,CASSPNREPKQYF,TGTGCCAGTAGCCCGAACCGGGAGCCTAAGCAGTACTTC
TRBJ2-1,.,.,TRBV20-1,CSATSTGANEQFF,TGCAGTGCTACCTCGACGGGGGCCAATGAGCAGTTCTTC
TRBJ2-3,.,many,TRBV15,CATSRDSQGGDTQYF,TGTGCCACCAGCAGAGATTCACAGGGGGGGGATACGCAGTATTTT
TRBJ1-4,.,.,TRBV4-1,CASSGARQGEKLFF,TGCGCCAGCAGTGGTGCGAGGCAGGGTGAAAAACTGTTTTTT
TRBJ2-5,TRBD2,once,TRBV7-9,CASSAWSGRNQETQYF,TGTGCCAGCAGCGCGTGGAGCGGGAGGAACCAAGAGACCCAGTACTTC
TRBJ2-5,.,many,TRBV6-2/TRBV6-3,CASSYPLMETQYF,TGTGCCAGCAGTTACCCGCTTATGGAGACCCAGTACTTC
TRBJ1-5,.,.,TRBV19,CASKDLPSNQPQHF,TGTGCCAGTAAGGACCTTCCAAGCAATCAGCCCCAGCATTTT
TRBJ1-2,TRBD1,many,TRBV5-1,CASSRQGDNYGYTF,TGCGCCAGCAGTCGACAGGGGGATAACTATGGCTACACCTTC
TRBJ2-1,TRBD1,many,TRBV5-1,CASSLVGQSYNEQFF,TGCGCCAGCAGCTTGGTGGGACAGTCCTACAATGAGCAGTTCTTC
TRBJ2-1,.,.,TRBV5-1,CAGSVTTSPNNEQFF,TGCGCCGGCAGCGTTACTACCTCGCCCAACAATGAGCAGTTCTTC
TRBJ2-7,TRBD1,.,TRBV24-1,CATSDPGTGVYEQYF,TGTGCCACCAGTGACCCGGGGACAGGGGTCTACGAGCAGTACTTC
TRBJ2-5,TRBD2,many,TRBV10-2,CASRTGGSRETQYF,TGCGCCAGCAGGACCGGGGGGTCAAGGGAGACCCAGTACTTC
TRBJ2-7,.,.,TRBV20-1,CSARLPEIGDEQYF,TGCAGTGCTCGTTTGCCCGAGATAGGAGACGAGCAGTACTTC
TRBJ2-7,.,many,TRBV20-1,CSAPSPGGYSHEQYF,TGCAGTGCTCCGAGTCCAGGGGGGTACTCCCACGAGCAGTACTTC
TRBJ2-7,TRBD1,.,TRBV29-1,CSVLDRGRGYEQYF,TGCAGCGTCCTCGACAGGGGGCGCGGGTACGAGCAGTACTTC
TRBJ2-7,TRBD2,.,TRBV20-1,CSAGLVTEQYF,TGCAGTGCGGGACTAGTCACCGAGCAGTACTTC
TRBJ2-3,TRBD2,.,TRBV4-3,CASSRSFGGVGTDTQYF,TGCGCCAGCAGCCGCTCCTTCGGGGGGGTGGGCACAGATACGCAGTATTTT